These 7 T cell receptor beta chains originate from one sample sequenced in a study of low-dose radiotherapy and immunotherapy resistance in tumors. Gene-specific TRAV and TRBV primers were used for first-strand cDNA, covering alpha and beta chains. A constant-region primer paired with the V-primer adapter amplified TCRs over around 18 PCR cycles. TCRdb fed the reads into MiXCR, producing one record per CDR3 protein. The table records roughly 10,000 distinct CDR3 sequences, 65% of them present only once. These receptors all stem from a human donor with advanced metastatic prostate, ovarian, gallbladder or colorectal cancer (not recorded which). This table probably holds off-target reads from a library built for another chain.

This chain links TRBV27 with TRBJ2-3; D is undetermined. The V gene's germline CDR1 is MNHEY and CDR2 SMNVEV (reference sequence). CDR3 length equals 13 residues. Trimming took 6 bases from V and 0 from J, leaving 7 bases between them. The CDR3 nucleotides read TGTGCCAGCAGCCGAACTAGCACAGATACGCAGTATTTT. It yields the protein CASSRTSTDTQYF.

V gene TRBV3-1 combines with J gene TRBJ1-6; no clear D gene. The germline V gene has CDR1 LGHDT and CDR2 YNNKEL (reference sequence). There are 12 residues in the CDR3. With 3 bases removed from V and 7 bases from J, the gap between germline ends came to 4 bases. The CDR3 sequence is CASSHENSPLHF. The DNA for the CDR3 is TGTGCCAGCAGCCACGAAAATTCACCCCTCCACTTT. The whole variable domain, filled in from reference TRBV3-1 and TRBJ1-6, reads DTAVSQTPKYLVTQMGNDKSIKCEQNLGHDTMYWYKQDSKKFLKIMFSYNNKELIINETVPNRFSPKSPDKAHLNLHINSLELGDSAVYFCASSHENSPLHFGNGTRLTVT.

This clonotype was picked up one time. This chain connects TRBV4-1 to TRBJ2-2, with 10 bases aligning to TRBD1. Trimming took 3 bases from V and 3 from J; bases not matched to a gene: 7. Germline V gives CDR1 MGHRA, CDR2 YSYEKL. The CDR3 sequence is 17 residues long. CDR3 sequence (DNA): TGCGCCAGCAGCCATTCCCGGGACAGGGGTTACACCGGGGAGCTGTTTTTT. Its translation: CASSHSRDRGYTGELFF.

The table lists this clonotype with a count of one. The chain employs TRBV6-1 and TRBJ2-3; D remains ambiguous. CDR1 MNHNS and CDR2 SASEGT come from the germline V gene. Trimming took 4 bases from V and 2 from J, leaving 19 bases between them. This CDR3 spans 17 amino acids. CDR3 region: CASSAAPETRHTDTQYF. Written as DNA, the CDR3 is TGTGCCAGCAGTGCCGCGCCCGAAACTCGTCACACAGATACGCAGTATTTT.

A note on this clonotype: Sequence at one end of the junction differs from germline and may be a read error. The CDR3 here is CARSSFNSPLHF. The DNA of the CDR3 is TGTGCCAGAAGTTCCTTTAATTCACCCCTCCACTTT. The rearrangement uses TRBV6-2 or TRBV6-3 and TRBJ1-6; no clear D gene. The CDR3 spans 12 residues. The germline gives CDR1 MNHEY, CDR2 SVGEGT.

This clonotype showed up just once. The rearrangement links TRBV18 to TRBJ2-7; 12 positions agree with TRBD2. With 6 bases clipped from V and 4 bases from J, the junction kept 4 bases outside the gene matches. Germline V CDR1 and CDR2: KGHSH, LQKENI. This CDR3 region has 14 residues. For the CDR3, the DNA is TGTGCCAGCTCTCGACTAGCGGGAGAATACGAGCAGTACTTC. This codes for CASSRLAGEYEQYF.

This sequence joins TRBV12-3 or TRBV12-4 and TRBJ2-5; weak D call: TRBD2 (5 bases). The CDR3 loop spans 14 amino acids. The germline V and J ends were trimmed by 7 bases and 2 bases, with 14 bases remaining between them. The CDR3 DNA is TGTGCCAGCAAGCCCCGGGAAAATCAAGAGACCCAGTACTTC. Amino acid sequence: CASKPRENQETQYF.